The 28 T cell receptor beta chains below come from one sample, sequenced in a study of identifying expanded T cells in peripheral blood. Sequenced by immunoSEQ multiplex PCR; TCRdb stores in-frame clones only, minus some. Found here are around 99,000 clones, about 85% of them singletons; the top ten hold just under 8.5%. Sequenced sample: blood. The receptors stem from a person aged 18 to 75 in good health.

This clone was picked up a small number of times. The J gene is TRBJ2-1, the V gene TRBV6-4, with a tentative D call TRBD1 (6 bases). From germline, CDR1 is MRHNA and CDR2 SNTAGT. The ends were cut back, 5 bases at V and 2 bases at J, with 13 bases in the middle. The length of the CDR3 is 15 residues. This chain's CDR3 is CASSPDGDTYNEQFF. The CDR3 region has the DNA TGTGCCAGCAGTCCCGATGGGGACACCTACAATGAGCAGTTCTTC.

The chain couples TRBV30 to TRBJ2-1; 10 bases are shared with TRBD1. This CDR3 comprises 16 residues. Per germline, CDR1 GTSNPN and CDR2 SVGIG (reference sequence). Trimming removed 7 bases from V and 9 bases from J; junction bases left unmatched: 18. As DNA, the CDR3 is TGTGCCTTGACAGGGGGCGCGTGGTCGGGGATTGGTGAGCAGTTCTTC. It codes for CALTGGAWSGIGEQFF.

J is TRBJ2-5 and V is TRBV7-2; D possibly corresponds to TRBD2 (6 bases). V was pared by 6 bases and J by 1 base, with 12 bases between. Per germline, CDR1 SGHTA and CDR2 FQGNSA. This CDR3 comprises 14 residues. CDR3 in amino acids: CASRPGTVQETQYF. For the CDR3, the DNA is TGTGCCAGCAGACCAGGGACTGTCCAAGAGACCCAGTACTTC.

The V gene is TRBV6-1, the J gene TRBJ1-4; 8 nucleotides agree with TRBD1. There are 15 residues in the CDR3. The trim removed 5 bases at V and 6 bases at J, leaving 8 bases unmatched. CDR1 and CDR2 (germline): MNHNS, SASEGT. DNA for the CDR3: TGTGCCAGCAGTCAAAACAGGGGGATTGATGAAAAACTGTTTTTT. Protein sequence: CASSQNRGIDEKLFF.

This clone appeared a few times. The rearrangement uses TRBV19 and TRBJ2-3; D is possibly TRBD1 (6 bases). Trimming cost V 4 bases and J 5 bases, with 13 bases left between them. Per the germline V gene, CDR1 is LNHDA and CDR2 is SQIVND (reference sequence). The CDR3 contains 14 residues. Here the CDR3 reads CASSTTGSRDTQYF. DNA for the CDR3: TGTGCCAGTAGTACGACAGGCTCACGAGATACGCAGTATTTT.

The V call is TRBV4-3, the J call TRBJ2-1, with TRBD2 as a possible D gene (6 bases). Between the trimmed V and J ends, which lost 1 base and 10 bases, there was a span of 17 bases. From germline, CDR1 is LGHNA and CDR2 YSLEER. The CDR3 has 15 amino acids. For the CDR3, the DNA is TGCGCCAGCAGCCAAGCCATAGGTCGGCGGGGCGAGCAGTTCTTC. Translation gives CASSQAIGRRGEQFF.

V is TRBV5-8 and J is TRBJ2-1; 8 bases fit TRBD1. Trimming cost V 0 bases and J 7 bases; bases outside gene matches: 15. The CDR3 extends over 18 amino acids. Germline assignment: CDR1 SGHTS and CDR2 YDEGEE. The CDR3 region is CASSLAWQGARPKNEQFF. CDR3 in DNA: TGTGCCAGCAGCTTGGCGTGGCAGGGGGCCCGACCGAAAAATGAGCAGTTCTTC.

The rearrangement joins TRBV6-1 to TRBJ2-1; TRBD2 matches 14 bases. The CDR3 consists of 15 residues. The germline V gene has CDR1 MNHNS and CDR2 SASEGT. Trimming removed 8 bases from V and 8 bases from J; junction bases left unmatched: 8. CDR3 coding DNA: TGTGCCAGCGGACCGGGACTAGCGGGAGTGGATGAGCAGTTCTTC. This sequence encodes CASGPGLAGVDEQFF.

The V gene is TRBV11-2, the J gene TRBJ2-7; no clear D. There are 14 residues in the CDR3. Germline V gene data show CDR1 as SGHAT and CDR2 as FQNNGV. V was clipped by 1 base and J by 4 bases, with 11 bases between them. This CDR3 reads CASSLVGPRYEQYF. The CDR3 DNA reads TGTGCCAGCAGCTTAGTTGGTCCCCGATACGAGCAGTACTTC.

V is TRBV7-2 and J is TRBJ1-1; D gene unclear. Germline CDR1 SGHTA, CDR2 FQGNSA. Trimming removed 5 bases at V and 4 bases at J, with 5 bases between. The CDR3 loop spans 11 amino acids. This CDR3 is CASSAATEAFF. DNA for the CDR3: TGTGCCAGCAGCGCCGCCACTGAAGCTTTCTTT.

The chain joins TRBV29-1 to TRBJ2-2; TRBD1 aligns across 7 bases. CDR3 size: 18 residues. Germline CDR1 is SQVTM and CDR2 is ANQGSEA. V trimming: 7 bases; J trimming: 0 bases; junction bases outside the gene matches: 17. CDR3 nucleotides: TGCAGCGCAGCAAAACGGACAGGCCTACACGCGAACACCGGGGAGCTGTTTTTT. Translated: CSAAKRTGLHANTGELFF.

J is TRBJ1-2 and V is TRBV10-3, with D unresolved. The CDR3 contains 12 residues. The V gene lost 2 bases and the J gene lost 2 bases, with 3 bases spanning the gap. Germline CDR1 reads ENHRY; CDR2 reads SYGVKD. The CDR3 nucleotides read TGTGCCATCAGTGAGGCCAACTATGGCTACACCTTC. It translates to CAISEANYGYTF.

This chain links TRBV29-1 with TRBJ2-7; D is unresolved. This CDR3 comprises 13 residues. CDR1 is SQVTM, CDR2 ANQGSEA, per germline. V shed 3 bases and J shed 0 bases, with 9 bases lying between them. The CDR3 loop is CSVEKANSYEQYF. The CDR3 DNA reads TGCAGCGTTGAGAAGGCTAACTCCTACGAGCAGTACTTC.

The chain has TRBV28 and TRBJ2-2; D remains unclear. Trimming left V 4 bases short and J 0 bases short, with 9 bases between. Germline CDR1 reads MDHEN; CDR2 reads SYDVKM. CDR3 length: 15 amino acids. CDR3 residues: CASSSGQTNTGELFF. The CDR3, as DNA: TGTGCCAGCAGTTCTGGGCAGACGAACACCGGGGAGCTGTTTTTT.

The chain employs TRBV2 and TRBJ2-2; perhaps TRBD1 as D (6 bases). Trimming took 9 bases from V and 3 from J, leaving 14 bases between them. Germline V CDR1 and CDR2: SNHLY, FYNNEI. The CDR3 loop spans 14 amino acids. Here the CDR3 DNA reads TGTGCCAGGGAAACAGGGAGTGACACCGGGGAGCTGTTTTTT. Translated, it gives CARETGSDTGELFF.

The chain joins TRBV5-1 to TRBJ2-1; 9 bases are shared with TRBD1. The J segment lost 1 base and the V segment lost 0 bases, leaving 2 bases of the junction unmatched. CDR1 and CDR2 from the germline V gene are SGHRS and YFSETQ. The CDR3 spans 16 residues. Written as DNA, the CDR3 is TGCGCCAGCAGCTTGGGTGACAGGGGGTCCTACAATGAGCAGTTCTTC. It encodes CASSLGDRGSYNEQFF.

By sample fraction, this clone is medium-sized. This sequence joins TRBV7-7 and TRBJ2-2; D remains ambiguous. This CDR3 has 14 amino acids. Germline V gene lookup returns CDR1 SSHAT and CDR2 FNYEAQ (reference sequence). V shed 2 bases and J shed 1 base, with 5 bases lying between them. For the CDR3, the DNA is TGTGCCAGCAGCTTAAACAGGAACACCGGGGAGCTGTTTTTT. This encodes CASSLNRNTGELFF.

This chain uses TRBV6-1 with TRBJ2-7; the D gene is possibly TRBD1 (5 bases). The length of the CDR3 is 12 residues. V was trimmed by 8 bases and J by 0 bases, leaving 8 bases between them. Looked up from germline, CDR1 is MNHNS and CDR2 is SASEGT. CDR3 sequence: CASGAASYEQYF. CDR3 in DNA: TGTGCCAGCGGGGCGGCCTCCTACGAGCAGTACTTC.

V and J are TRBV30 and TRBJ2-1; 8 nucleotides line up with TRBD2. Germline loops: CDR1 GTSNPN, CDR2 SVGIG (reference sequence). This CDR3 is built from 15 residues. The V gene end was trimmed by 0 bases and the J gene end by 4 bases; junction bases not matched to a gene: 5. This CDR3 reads CAWSVRGGRYNEQFF. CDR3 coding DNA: TGTGCCTGGAGTGTACGGGGGGGCCGATACAATGAGCAGTTCTTC.

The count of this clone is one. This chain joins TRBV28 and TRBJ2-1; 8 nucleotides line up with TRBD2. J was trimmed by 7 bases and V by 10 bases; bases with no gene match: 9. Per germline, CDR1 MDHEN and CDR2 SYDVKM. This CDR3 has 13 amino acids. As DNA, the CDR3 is TGTGCCATCACATCCGGGACTAGAAATGAGCAGTTCTTC. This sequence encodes CAITSGTRNEQFF.

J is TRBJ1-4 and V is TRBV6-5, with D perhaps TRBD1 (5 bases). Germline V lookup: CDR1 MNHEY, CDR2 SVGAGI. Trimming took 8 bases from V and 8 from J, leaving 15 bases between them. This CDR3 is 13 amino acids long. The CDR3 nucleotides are TGTGCCAGCGGATCAGGGCTTGGGGAAAAACTGTTTTTT. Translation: CASGSGLGEKLFF.

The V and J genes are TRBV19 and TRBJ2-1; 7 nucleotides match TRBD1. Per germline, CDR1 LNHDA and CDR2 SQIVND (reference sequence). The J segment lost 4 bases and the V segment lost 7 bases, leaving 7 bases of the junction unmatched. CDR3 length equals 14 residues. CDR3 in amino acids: CASNPGQSYNEQFF. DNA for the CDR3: TGTGCCAGTAACCCGGGACAGTCATACAATGAGCAGTTCTTC.

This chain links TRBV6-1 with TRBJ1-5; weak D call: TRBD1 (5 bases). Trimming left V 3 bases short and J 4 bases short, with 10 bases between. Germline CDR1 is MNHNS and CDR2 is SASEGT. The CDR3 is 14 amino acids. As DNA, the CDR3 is TGTGCCAGCAGTGACAGGGACGCAAATCAGCCCCAGCATTTT. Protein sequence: CASSDRDANQPQHF.

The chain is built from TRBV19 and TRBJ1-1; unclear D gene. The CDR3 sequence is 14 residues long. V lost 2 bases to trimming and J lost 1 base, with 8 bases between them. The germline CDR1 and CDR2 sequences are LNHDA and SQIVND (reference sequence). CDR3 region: CASSISPGNTEAFF. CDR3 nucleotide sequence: TGTGCCAGTAGTATATCACCGGGGAACACTGAAGCTTTCTTT. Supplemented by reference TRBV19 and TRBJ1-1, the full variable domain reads DGGITQSPKYLFRKEGQNVTLSCEQNLNHDAMYWYRQDPGQGLRLIYYSQIVNDFQKGDIAEGYSVSREKKESFPLTVTSAQKNPTAFYLCASSISPGNTEAFFGQGTRLTVV.

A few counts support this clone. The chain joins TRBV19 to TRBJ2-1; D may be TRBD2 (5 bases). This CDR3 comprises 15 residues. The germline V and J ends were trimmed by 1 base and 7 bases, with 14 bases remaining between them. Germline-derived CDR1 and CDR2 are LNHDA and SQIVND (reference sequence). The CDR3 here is CASSIAQQRTNEQFF. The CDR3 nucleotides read TGTGCCAGTAGTATAGCCCAACAGAGGACTAATGAGCAGTTCTTC.

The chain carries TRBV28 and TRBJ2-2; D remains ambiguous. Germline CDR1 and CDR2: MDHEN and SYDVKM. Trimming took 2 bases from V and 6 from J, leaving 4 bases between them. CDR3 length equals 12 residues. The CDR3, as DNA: TGTGCCAGCAGTTTAGCGCCCGGGGAGCTGTTTTTT. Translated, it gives CASSLAPGELFF.

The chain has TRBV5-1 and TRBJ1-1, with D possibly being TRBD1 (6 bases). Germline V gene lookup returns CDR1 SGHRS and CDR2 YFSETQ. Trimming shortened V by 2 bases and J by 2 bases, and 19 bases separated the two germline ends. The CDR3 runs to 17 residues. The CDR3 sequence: CASSFLAGEGGNTEAFF. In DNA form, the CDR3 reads TGCGCCAGCAGCTTCCTGGCAGGGGAAGGGGGAAACACTGAAGCTTTCTTT. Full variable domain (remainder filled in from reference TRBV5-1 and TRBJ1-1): KAGVTQTPRYLIKTRGQQVTLSCSPISGHRSVSWYQQTPGQGLQFLFEYFSETQRNKGNFPGRFSGRQFSNSRSEMNVSTLELGDSALYLCASSFLAGEGGNTEAFFGQGTRLTVV.

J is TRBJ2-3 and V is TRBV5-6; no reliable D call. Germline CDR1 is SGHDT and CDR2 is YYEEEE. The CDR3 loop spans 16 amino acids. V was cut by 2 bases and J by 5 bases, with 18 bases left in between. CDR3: CASSLIQTATGDTQYF. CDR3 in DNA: TGTGCCAGCAGCTTAATACAGACGGCAACGGGAGATACGCAGTATTTT.